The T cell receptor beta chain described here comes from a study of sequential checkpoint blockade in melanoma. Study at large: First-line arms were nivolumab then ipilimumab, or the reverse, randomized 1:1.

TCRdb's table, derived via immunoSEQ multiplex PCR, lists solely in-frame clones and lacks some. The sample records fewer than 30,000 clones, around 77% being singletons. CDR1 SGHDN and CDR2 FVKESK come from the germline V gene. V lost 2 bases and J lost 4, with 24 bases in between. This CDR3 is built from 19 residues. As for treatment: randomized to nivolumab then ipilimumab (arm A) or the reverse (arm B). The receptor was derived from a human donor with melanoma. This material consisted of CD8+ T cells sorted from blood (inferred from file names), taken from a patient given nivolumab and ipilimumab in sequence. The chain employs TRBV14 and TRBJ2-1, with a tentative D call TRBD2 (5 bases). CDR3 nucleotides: TGTGCCAGCAGCCAATTCCCGACGTCCGGGGTCGTCATTTACAATGAGCAGTTCTTC. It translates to CASSQFPTSGVVIYNEQFF.